The 32 T cell receptor beta chains given below trace back to one sample, sequenced in a study of T cell repertoires in cytomegalovirus infection. These receptors lack a known antigen. MiXCR, applied by TCRdb to the reads, yields one record per CDR3 protein. The sample has approximately 1,000,000 distinct CDR3 sequences, approximately 30% seen once. Sample: cultured CD8+ T cells from PBMCs, taken from culture after CMV antigen stimulation. The source is a human donor in good health (CMV status not recorded). Some clones in this sample may be carry-over from other donors' samples.

The V and J genes are TRBV6-2 or TRBV6-3 and TRBJ2-1, with 10 bases that match TRBD2. The V gene end was trimmed by 0 bases and the J gene end by 9 bases; junction bases not matched to a gene: 11. The CDR3 sequence is 17 residues long. The germline gives CDR1 MNHEY, CDR2 SVGEGT. The CDR3 protein is CASSYSWGPAGGLEQFF. The CDR3 DNA is TGTGCCAGCAGTTACTCTTGGGGACCAGCGGGGGGGCTTGAGCAGTTCTTC.

The V call is TRBV27, the J call TRBJ2-5, with D possibly matching TRBD1 (8 bases). The V gene's germline CDR1 is MNHEY and CDR2 SMNVEV (reference sequence). V was shortened by 8 bases and J by 4 bases, with 17 bases between the two germline ends. This CDR3 comprises 14 residues. The CDR3 loop is CASGKTGGGETQYF. The CDR3 DNA follows: TGTGCCAGCGGGAAAACAGGGGGGGGAGAGACCCAGTACTTC.

This clonotype was recorded a few times. V usage is TRBV28 and J usage is TRBJ1-2; D not certain. CDR1 MDHEN and CDR2 SYDVKM come from the germline V gene. V was shortened by 3 bases and J by 6 bases, with 5 bases between the two germline ends. The CDR3 consists of 11 residues. This CDR3 reads CASSFPDGYTF. DNA for the CDR3: TGTGCCAGCAGTTTTCCCGATGGCTACACCTTC.

The chain carries TRBV14 and TRBJ2-5, with D maybe TRBD2 (5 bases). The CDR3 runs 16 residues. From germline, CDR1 is SGHDN and CDR2 FVKESK. Trimming cost V 1 base and J 0 bases, with 12 bases left between them. CDR3 coding DNA: TGTGCCAGCAGCCAAGGACACCGAGGGTACCAAGAGACCCAGTACTTC. It yields the protein CASSQGHRGYQETQYF.

V is TRBV20-1 and J is TRBJ1-2, with 9 bases that match TRBD1. The V gene end was trimmed by 5 bases and the J gene end by 5 bases; junction bases not matched to a gene: 12. Germline V gives CDR1 DFQATT, CDR2 SNEGSKA (reference sequence). This CDR3 is built from 15 residues. CDR3 protein: CSAHTPGQGRYGYTF. CDR3 bases: TGCAGTGCTCATACTCCCGGACAGGGGCGGTATGGCTACACCTTC.

The genes are TRBV11-3 and TRBJ2-5; 8 nucleotides align to TRBD2. CDR1 and CDR2 from the germline V gene are SGHNT and YENEEA. The CDR3 loop spans 15 amino acids. Trimming at V came to 5 bases and at J to 0 bases, leaving 5 bases not matched to a gene. In nucleotides, the CDR3 is TGTGCCAGCAGCCCTAGAGCGGGGGACCAAGAGACCCAGTACTTC. It yields the protein CASSPRAGDQETQYF.

CDR3 bases: TGTGCCAGCAGCGCTCGGACATCGGTAGACAATGAGCAGTTCTTC. Its protein product is CASSARTSVDNEQFF. The rearrangement joins TRBV7-9 to TRBJ2-1, with a weak D call TRBD1 (5 bases). Trimming removed 5 bases from V and 5 bases from J, with 16 bases in between. In germline, CDR1 is SEHNR, CDR2 FQNEAQ (reference sequence). This CDR3 region has 15 residues.

This chain uses TRBV10-3 with TRBJ1-2; D unclear. Looked up from germline, CDR1 is ENHRY and CDR2 is SYGVKD. The CDR3 length is 12 residues. V was cut by 8 bases and J by 3 bases, with 10 bases left in between. The DNA for the CDR3 is TGTGCCATCTTGGATAGGGACTATGGCTACACCTTC. Its translation: CAILDRDYGYTF.

This clonotype was seen at least ten times. The rearrangement joins TRBV7-6 to TRBJ2-5, with 8 bases matching TRBD2. This CDR3 is built from 14 residues. Germline values: CDR1 SGHVS, CDR2 FNYEAQ. The V segment lost 8 bases and the J segment 2 bases; nucleotides outside the gene matches: 7. CDR3 nucleotide sequence: TGTGCCAGCTTCGGGGGGGGGCCACAAGAGACCCAGTACTTC. Amino acid sequence: CASFGGGPQETQYF. The whole variable domain, remainder taken from reference TRBV7-6 and TRBJ2-5, is GAGVSQSPRYKVTKRGQDVALRCDPISGHVSLYWYRQALGQGPEFLTYFNYEAQQDKSGLPNDRFSAERPEGSISTLTIQRTEQRDSAMYRCASFGGGPQETQYFGPGTRLLVL.

Ten or more counts support this clonotype. The rearrangement links TRBV20-1 to TRBJ2-5; tentative D call: TRBD1 (6 bases). The V gene lost 5 bases and the J gene lost 2 bases, with 15 bases spanning the gap. Germline V gene lookup returns CDR1 DFQATT and CDR2 SNEGSKA (reference sequence). The CDR3 runs to 14 residues. The CDR3 here is CSAPKGGQQETQYF. The CDR3 coding sequence is TGCAGTGCTCCTAAAGGGGGACAACAAGAGACCCAGTACTTC.

This clonotype was detected only once. The chain joins TRBV5-1 to TRBJ2-5; 8 bases are a match to TRBD1. This CDR3 spans 15 amino acids. Losses at the gene ends were 0 bases for V and 4 bases for J; bases not matched to a gene: 5. CDR1 is SGHRS, CDR2 YFSETQ, per germline. The CDR3 loop is CASSLVQGAPETQYF. The CDR3 DNA sequence: TGCGCCAGCAGCTTGGTCCAGGGGGCTCCAGAGACCCAGTACTTC.

This clonotype was recorded many times. V gene TRBV7-9 combines with J gene TRBJ1-1; D unclear. This CDR3 has 14 residues. Germline V gene sequence: CDR1 SEHNR, CDR2 FQNEAQ (reference sequence). V dropped 2 bases and J dropped 0 bases, with 7 bases sitting between them. The CDR3 DNA reads TGTGCCAGCAGCTTACAGGTCATGAACACTGAAGCTTTCTTT. This translates into CASSLQVMNTEAFF.

In the case of this clonotype: Germline is not matched at one junction end, which may reflect a read error. This sequence joins TRBV6-6 and TRBJ2-7; D is unclear. The CDR3 loop spans 14 amino acids. Germline V gene data show CDR1 as MNHNY and CDR2 as SVGAGI (reference sequence). The CDR3 sequence is CVSSSSDFSYEQYF. The CDR3 coding sequence is TGTGTCAGCAGTTCGTCAGACTTCAGCTACGAGCAGTACTTC.

The rearrangement links TRBV12-3 or TRBV12-4 to TRBJ1-1; tentative D call: TRBD1 (5 bases). V gave up 4 bases and J gave up 2 bases, with 14 bases separating them. CDR3 length: 15 amino acids. The CDR3 here is CASSSSRGGNTEAFF. In DNA, the CDR3 is TGTGCCAGCAGTTCCTCGCGGGGCGGTAACACTGAAGCTTTCTTT.

The chain carries TRBV6-5 and TRBJ1-2; weak D call: TRBD1 (5 bases). The germline V gene encodes CDR1 MNHEY and CDR2 SVGAGI. The CDR3 extends over 14 amino acids. V was shortened by 6 bases and J by 5 bases, with 16 bases between the two germline ends. CDR3 sequence: CASSPGTDDYGYTF. The CDR3 nucleotides read TGTGCCAGCAGCCCCGGGACCGACGATTATGGCTACACCTTC.

This chain joins TRBV5-6 and TRBJ1-6; D gene ambiguous. In germline, CDR1 is SGHDT, CDR2 YYEEEE. The germline V and J ends were trimmed by 4 bases and 6 bases, with 17 bases remaining between them. The CDR3 length is 16 residues. CDR3: CASSPTYSGVNSPLHF. The CDR3 nucleotides read TGTGCCAGCAGCCCGACTTATTCGGGCGTTAATTCACCCCTCCACTTT.

This clonotype was counted between two and nine times. The chain combines TRBV12-5 with TRBJ1-2; 7 bases align to TRBD1. Unmatched junction bases numbered 9, after V lost 3 bases and J lost 5 bases. CDR3 length equals 15 residues. In germline, CDR1 is LGHNT, CDR2 FRNRAP. CDR3 sequence: CASGFRPGQTYGYTF. CDR3 in DNA: TGTGCTAGTGGTTTTAGGCCGGGACAGACATATGGCTACACCTTC.

This clonotype was seen only a few times. The CDR3 DNA is TGTGCCAGCAGCCCCGGTTACACCGGGGAGCTGTTTTTT. This gives the protein CASSPGYTGELFF. The chain uses TRBV7-9 and TRBJ2-2; D is ambiguous. This CDR3 has 13 residues. V lost 5 bases to trimming and J lost 3 bases, with 7 bases between them. Per germline, CDR1 SEHNR and CDR2 FQNEAQ (reference sequence).

This clonotype was detected many times. The rearrangement links TRBV7-2 to TRBJ1-1, with TRBD1 as a possible D gene (5 bases). Trimming took off 0 bases at V and 5 bases at J, with 16 bases between the two ends. CDR1 is SGHTA and CDR2 is FQGNSA in the germline V gene. The CDR3 is made up of 16 amino acids. The CDR3: CASSLAPRERATEAFF. Written as DNA, the CDR3 is TGTGCCAGCAGCTTAGCGCCCAGGGAAAGGGCAACTGAAGCTTTCTTT.

The table lists this clonotype with a few counts. The chain combines TRBV12-3 or TRBV12-4 with TRBJ1-5; possible D gene TRBD1, 5 bases. V was shortened by 6 bases and J by 5 bases, with 8 bases between the two germline ends. The CDR3 runs to 12 residues. This chain's CDR3 is CASRSGDQPQHF. CDR3 bases: TGTGCCAGCAGATCGGGGGATCAGCCCCAGCATTTT.

This clonotype was seen a few times. J is TRBJ1-2 and V is TRBV6-5; D unresolved. Trimming removed 2 bases from V and 2 bases from J, with 12 bases in between. The CDR3 spans 15 residues. The germline V gene encodes CDR1 MNHEY and CDR2 SVGAGI. This CDR3 is CASSYVPPPNYGYTF. The CDR3, as DNA: TGTGCCAGCAGTTACGTCCCTCCCCCAAACTATGGCTACACCTTC.

V usage is TRBV12-5 and J usage is TRBJ2-2; unclear D gene. Trimming left V 2 bases short and J 4 bases short, with 20 bases between. CDR3 length: 18 amino acids. The V gene's germline CDR1 is LGHNT and CDR2 FRNRAP. The CDR3 nucleotides are TGTGCTAGTGGTTTGCCGCCCTATACCGGGCAGACCACCGGGGAGCTGTTTTTT. This sequence encodes CASGLPPYTGQTTGELFF. Filled out from reference TRBV12-5 and TRBJ2-2, the complete variable domain reads DARVTQTPRHKVTEMGQEVTMRCQPILGHNTVFWYRQTMMQGLELLAYFRNRAPLDDSGMPKDRFSAEMPDATLATLKIQPSEPRDSAVYFCASGLPPYTGQTTGELFFGEGSRLTVL.

CDR3 sequence: CASSQDRGAGGPLSYNEQFF. The CDR3, as DNA: TGTGCCAGCAGCCAAGATCGGGGAGCGGGGGGTCCCCTATCCTACAATGAGCAGTTCTTC. The chain couples TRBV14 to TRBJ2-1; TRBD2 matches at 9 bases. V lost 0 bases and J lost 1; bases outside the gene matches: 13. Germline loops: CDR1 SGHDN, CDR2 FVKESK. The CDR3 has 20 amino acids.

This clonotype has a handful of counts. This chain links TRBV19 with TRBJ1-1, with D maybe TRBD1 (5 bases). The V end lost 3 bases, the J end lost 4 bases, and 9 bases lay between the germline ends. In germline, CDR1 is LNHDA, CDR2 SQIVND (reference sequence). The CDR3 covers 13 residues. Here the CDR3 DNA reads TGTGCCAGTAGTATGGGGACCCCCACTGAAGCTTTCTTT. Protein sequence: CASSMGTPTEAFF.

This clonotype appeared a single time. V is TRBV7-8 and J is TRBJ1-1; D is unclear. This CDR3 region has 13 residues. The V gene's germline CDR1 is SGHVS and CDR2 FQNEAQ. Trimming took 8 bases from V and 4 from J, leaving 14 bases between them. The CDR3 region is CASSRPVPTEAFF. CDR3 in DNA: TGTGCCAGCTCCCGGCCCGTACCCACTGAAGCTTTCTTT.

This clonotype appeared many times. The chain joins TRBV7-9 to TRBJ2-7, with D maybe TRBD2 (5 bases). The V gene lost 2 bases and the J gene lost 2 bases, with 13 bases spanning the gap. Germline lookup yields CDR1 SEHNR and CDR2 FQNEAQ (reference sequence). CDR3 length: 15 residues. CDR3 protein: CASSLTGSLAYEQYF. The DNA for the CDR3 is TGTGCCAGCAGCTTAACGGGATCCTTGGCCTACGAGCAGTACTTC.

This clonotype appeared a few times. The chain links TRBV19 to TRBJ1-2, with D maybe TRBD1 (6 bases). Germline V lookup: CDR1 LNHDA, CDR2 SQIVND (reference sequence). The CDR3 has 12 amino acids. The ends were cut back, 8 bases at V and 7 bases at J, with 14 bases in the middle. The DNA for the CDR3 is TGTGCCAGTCTACAGGGTTCGGGTGGCTACACCTTC. This codes for CASLQGSGGYTF. The variable domain in full, completed from reference TRBV19 and TRBJ1-2, reads DGGITQSPKYLFRKEGQNVTLSCEQNLNHDAMYWYRQDPGQGLRLIYYSQIVNDFQKGDIAEGYSVSREKKESFPLTVTSAQKNPTAFYLCASLQGSGGYTFGSGTRLTVV.

The CDR3 DNA is TGTGCCAGCAGCCCAGGCTCAAACACCATATATTTT. Protein sequence: CASSPGSNTIYF. V gene TRBV7-9 combines with J gene TRBJ1-3; D uncertain. Trimming cost V 5 bases and J 6 bases, with 8 bases left between them. The CDR3 length is 12 residues. The germline gives CDR1 SEHNR, CDR2 FQNEAQ (reference sequence).

This clonotype was detected a few times. The V gene is TRBV7-6, the J gene TRBJ2-3, with D possibly TRBD1 on 6 matching bases. With 5 bases removed from V and 1 base from J, the gap between germline ends came to 22 bases. In germline, CDR1 is SGHVS, CDR2 FNYEAQ. The CDR3 loop spans 18 amino acids. The CDR3 here is CASSPLWTADSGTDTQYF. The CDR3 DNA sequence: TGTGCCAGCAGCCCTCTTTGGACAGCAGACTCTGGCACAGATACGCAGTATTTT.

V usage is TRBV28 and J usage is TRBJ2-2; 8 bases line up with TRBD1. Trimming removed 8 bases from V and 4 bases from J; junction bases left unmatched: 9. This CDR3 comprises 15 residues. Germline V gene lookup returns CDR1 MDHEN and CDR2 SYDVKM. CDR3: CASSLGQVLTGELFF. CDR3 sequence (DNA): TGTGCCAGCTCCTTGGGACAGGTCCTCACCGGGGAGCTGTTTTTT.

The chain joins TRBV27 to TRBJ1-2, with D possibly matching TRBD1 (6 bases). V gave up 4 bases and J gave up 3 bases, with 9 bases separating them. Per the germline V gene, CDR1 is MNHEY and CDR2 is SMNVEV (reference sequence). The length of the CDR3 is 13 residues. CDR3 protein: CASSSNRDYGYTF. CDR3 DNA sequence: TGTGCCAGCAGTTCCAACAGGGACTATGGCTACACCTTC.

The V and J genes are TRBV18 and TRBJ1-6, with D unresolved. Between the trimmed V and J ends, which lost 2 bases and 0 bases, there was a span of 14 bases. CDR1 is KGHSH and CDR2 is LQKENI in the germline V gene. The CDR3 length is 18 residues. Here the CDR3 reads CASSPEGPPSSYNSPLHF. The CDR3 region has the DNA TGTGCCAGCTCACCAGAAGGACCCCCGAGCTCCTATAATTCACCCCTCCACTTT. Supplemented by reference TRBV18 and TRBJ1-6, the full variable domain reads NAGVMQNPRHLVRRRGQEARLRCSPMKGHSHVYWYRQLPEEGLKFMVYLQKENIIDESGMPKERFSAEFPKEGPSILRIQQVVRGDSAAYFCASSPEGPPSSYNSPLHFGNGTRLTVT.